Listed here is a single TCR beta chain. This sample was included in a study of blood T cell repertoires in COVID-19. Study details: The samples span acute and convalescent COVID-19 from the United States, Italy and Spain.

Authors' analysis steps: Reference gene primers were amplified, and this amplification served to estimate nucleated cell counts. Clones were sequenced by immunoSEQ multiplex PCR, and TCRdb holds only the in-frame ones, with some missing. The V and J calls and clone size come from that table; D and trimming were worked out from the DNA. The sample lists roughly 100,000 clones; roughly 79% were seen once. The CDR3 is made up of 13 amino acids. CDR1 is KGHSH and CDR2 is LQKENI in the germline V gene. V shed 2 bases and J shed 6 bases, with 8 bases lying between them. The chain has TRBV18 and TRBJ2-1; D call uncertain. Sequencing was done on a sample of peripheral blood. This TCR came from a man of 80 years or more with acute or convalescent COVID-19. DNA of the CDR3: TGTGCCAGCTCACCAACACGGGTCAATGAGCAGTTCTTC. It encodes CASSPTRVNEQFF. The variable domain in full, completed from reference TRBV18 and TRBJ2-1, reads NAGVMQNPRHLVRRRGQEARLRCSPMKGHSHVYWYRQLPEEGLKFMVYLQKENIIDESGMPKERFSAEFPKEGPSILRIQQVVRGDSAAYFCASSPTRVNEQFFGPGTRLTVL.